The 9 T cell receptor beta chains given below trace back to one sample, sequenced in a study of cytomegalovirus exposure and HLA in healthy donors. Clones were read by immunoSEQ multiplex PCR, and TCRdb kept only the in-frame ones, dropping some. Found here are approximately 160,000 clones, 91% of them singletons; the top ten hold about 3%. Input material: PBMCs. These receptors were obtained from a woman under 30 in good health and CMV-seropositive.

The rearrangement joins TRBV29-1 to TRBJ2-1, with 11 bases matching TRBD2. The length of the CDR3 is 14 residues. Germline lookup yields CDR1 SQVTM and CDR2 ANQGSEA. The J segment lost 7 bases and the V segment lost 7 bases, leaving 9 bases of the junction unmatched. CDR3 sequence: CSAPSGRTINEQFF. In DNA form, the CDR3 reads TGCAGCGCCCCTAGCGGGAGGACCATTAATGAGCAGTTCTTC.

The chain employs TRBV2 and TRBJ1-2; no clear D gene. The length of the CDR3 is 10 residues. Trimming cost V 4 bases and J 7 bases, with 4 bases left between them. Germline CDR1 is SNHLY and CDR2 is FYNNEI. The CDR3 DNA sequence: TGTGCCAGCAGTGGTAGTGGCTACACCTTC. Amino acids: CASSGSGYTF.

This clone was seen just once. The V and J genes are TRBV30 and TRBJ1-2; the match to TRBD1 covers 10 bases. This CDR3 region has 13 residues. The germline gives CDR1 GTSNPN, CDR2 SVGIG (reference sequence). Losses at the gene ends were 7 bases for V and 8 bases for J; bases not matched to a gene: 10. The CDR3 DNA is TGTGCCTTCCCGGGACAGGGGAGATTGGGCTACACCTTC. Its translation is CAFPGQGRLGYTF.

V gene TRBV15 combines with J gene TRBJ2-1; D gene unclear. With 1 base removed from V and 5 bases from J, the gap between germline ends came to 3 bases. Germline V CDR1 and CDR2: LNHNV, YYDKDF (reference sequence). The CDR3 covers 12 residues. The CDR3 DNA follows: TGTGCCACCAGCAGAGTAAACAATGAGCAGTTCTTC. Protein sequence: CATSRVNNEQFF.

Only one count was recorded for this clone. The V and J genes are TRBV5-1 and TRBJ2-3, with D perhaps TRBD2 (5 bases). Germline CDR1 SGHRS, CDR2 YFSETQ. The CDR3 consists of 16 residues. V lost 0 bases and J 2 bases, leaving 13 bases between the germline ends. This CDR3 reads CASSLAAGPSTDTQYF. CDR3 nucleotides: TGCGCCAGCAGCTTGGCGGCGGGCCCTTCCACAGATACGCAGTATTTT.

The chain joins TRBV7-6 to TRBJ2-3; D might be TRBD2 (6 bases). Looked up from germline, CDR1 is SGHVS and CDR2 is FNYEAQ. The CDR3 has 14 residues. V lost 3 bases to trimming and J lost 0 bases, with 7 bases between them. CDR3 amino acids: CASSFGTSTDTQYF. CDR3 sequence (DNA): TGTGCCAGCAGCTTCGGGACTAGCACAGATACGCAGTATTTT.

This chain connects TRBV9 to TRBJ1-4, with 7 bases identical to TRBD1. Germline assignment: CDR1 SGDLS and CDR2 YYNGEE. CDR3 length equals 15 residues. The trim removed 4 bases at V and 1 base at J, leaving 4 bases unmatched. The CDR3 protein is CASSPRQGTNEKLFF. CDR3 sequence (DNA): TGTGCCAGCAGCCCGAGACAGGGAACTAATGAAAAACTGTTTTTT.

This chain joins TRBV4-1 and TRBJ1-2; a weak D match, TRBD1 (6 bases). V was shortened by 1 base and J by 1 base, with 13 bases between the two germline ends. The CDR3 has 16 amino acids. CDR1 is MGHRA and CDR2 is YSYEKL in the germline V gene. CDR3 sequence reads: CASSQGGGGNNYGYTF. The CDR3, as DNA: TGCGCCAGCAGCCAAGGTGGCGGGGGCAATAACTATGGCTACACCTTC.

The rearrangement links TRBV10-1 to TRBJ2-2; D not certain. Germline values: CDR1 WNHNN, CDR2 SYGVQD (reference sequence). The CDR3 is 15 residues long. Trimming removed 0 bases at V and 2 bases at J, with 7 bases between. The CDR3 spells CASSESPPNTGELFF. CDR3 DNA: TGCGCCAGCAGTGAGTCCCCCCCTAACACCGGGGAGCTGTTTTTT.